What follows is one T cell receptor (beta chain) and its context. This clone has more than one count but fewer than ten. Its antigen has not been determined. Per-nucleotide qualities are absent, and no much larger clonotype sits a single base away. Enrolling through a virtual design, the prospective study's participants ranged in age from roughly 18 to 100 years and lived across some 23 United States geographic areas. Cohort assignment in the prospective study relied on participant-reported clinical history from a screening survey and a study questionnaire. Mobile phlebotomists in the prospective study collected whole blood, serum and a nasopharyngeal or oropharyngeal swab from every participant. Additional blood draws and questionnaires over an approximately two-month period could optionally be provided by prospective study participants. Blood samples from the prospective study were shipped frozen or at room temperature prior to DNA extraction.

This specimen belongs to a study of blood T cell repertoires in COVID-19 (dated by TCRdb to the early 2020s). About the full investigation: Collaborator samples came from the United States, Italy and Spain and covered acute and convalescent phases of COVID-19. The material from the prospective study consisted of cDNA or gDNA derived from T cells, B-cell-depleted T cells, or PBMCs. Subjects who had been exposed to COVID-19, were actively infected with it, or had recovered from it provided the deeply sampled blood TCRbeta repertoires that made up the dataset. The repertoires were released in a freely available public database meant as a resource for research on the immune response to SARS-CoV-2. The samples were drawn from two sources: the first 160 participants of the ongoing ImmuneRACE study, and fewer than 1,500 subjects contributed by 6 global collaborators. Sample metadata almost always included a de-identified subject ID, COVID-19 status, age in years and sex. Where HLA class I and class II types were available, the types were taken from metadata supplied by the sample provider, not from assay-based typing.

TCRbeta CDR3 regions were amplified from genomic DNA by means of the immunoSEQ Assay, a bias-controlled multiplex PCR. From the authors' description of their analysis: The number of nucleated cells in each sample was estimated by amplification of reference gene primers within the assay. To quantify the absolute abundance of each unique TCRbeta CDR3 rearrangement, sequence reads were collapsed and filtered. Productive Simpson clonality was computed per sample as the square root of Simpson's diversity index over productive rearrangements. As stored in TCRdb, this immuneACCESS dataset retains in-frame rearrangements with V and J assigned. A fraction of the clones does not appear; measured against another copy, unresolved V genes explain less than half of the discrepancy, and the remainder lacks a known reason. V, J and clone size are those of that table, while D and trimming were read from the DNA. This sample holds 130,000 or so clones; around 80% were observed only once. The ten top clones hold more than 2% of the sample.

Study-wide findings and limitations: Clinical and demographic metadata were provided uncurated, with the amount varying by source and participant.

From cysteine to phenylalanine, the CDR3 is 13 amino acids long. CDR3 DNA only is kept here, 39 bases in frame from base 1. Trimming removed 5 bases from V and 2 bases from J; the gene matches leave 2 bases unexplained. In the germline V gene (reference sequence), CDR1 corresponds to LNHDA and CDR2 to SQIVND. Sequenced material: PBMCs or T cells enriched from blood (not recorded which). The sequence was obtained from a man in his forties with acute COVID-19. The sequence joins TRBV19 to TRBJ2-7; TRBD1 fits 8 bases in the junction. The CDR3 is CASSLDRAYEQYF. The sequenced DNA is TGTGCCAGTAGTTTGGACAGGGCCTACGAGCAGTACTTC.